This TCR beta chain was documented in a study of vaccination effects on CD4 cells after COVID-19. Notes on this clone: Its target is not known.

Germline V CDR1 and CDR2: LNHDA, SQIVND (reference sequence). Unmatched junction bases numbered 5, after V lost 7 bases and J lost 5 bases. The CDR3 runs to 14 residues. Under the ViraFEST assay, PBMC were stimulated with viral peptide pools so that antigen-specific CD4+ T cells expanded. Sequencing was performed afterwards. Culture lasted 10 days before CD4+ T cell isolation. Every well housed two million PBMC, which grew in culture alongside 10 IU/ml IL-2 and about 10 ug/ml peptides. Some clones are missing from TCRdb's copy, which holds only in-frame ones; the method was immunoSEQ multiplex PCR. The data show 55,000 to 65,000 clones, roughly four fifths seen once.

The chain has TRBV19 and TRBJ2-1, with 10 bases lining up with TRBD2. This specimen consisted of CD4+ T cells from PBMCs cultured with HCoV-229E spike peptides, obtained before COVID-19 vaccination. The receptor was isolated from a human donor who received a COVID-19 vaccine. CDR3 sequence (DNA): TGTGCCAGTAAGAATAGCGGGGGGCACAATGAGCAGTTCTTC. Amino acid sequence: CASKNSGGHNEQFF.